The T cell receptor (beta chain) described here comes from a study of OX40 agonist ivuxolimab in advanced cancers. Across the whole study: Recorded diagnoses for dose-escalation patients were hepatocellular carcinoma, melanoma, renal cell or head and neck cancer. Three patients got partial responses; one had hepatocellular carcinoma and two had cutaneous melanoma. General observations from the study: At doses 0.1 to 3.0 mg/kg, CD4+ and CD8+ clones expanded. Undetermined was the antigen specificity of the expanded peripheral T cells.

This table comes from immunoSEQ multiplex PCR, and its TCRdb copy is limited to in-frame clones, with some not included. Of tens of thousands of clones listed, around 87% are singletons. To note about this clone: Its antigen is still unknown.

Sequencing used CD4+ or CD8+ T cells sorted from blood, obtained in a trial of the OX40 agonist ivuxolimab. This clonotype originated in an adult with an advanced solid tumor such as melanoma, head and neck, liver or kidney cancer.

In DNA, the CDR3 is TGTGCCAGCAGCCCCCCGGGACAGGCGTGGGAGCTGTTTTTT. The encoded protein is CASSPPGQAWELFF. The rearrangement uses TRBV7-9 and TRBJ2-2, with 8 bases matching TRBD1. The CDR3 contains 14 residues. Per the germline V gene, CDR1 is SEHNR and CDR2 is FQNEAQ (reference sequence). V was clipped by 5 bases and J by 9 bases; unmatched bases: 8.